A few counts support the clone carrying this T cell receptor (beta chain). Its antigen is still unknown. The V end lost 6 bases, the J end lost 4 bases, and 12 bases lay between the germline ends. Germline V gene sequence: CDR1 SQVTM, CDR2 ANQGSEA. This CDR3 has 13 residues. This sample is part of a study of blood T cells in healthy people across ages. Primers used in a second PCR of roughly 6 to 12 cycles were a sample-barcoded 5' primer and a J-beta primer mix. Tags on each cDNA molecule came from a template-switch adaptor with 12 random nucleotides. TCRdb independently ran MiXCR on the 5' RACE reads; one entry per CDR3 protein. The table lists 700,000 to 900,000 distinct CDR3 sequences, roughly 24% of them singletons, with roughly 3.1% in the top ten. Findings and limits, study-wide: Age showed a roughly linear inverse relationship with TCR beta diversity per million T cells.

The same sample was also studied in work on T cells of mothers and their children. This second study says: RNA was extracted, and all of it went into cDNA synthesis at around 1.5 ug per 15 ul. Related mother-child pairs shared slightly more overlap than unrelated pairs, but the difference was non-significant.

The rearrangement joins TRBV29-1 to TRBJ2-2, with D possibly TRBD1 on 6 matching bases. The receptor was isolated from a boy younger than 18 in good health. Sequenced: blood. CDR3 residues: CSVADSRTGELFF. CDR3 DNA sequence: TGCAGCGTCGCGGACAGTCGCACCGGGGAGCTGTTTTTT.